This T cell receptor (beta chain) came from a study of OX40 agonist ivuxolimab in advanced cancers. The data were produced by immunoSEQ multiplex PCR, yet TCRdb's version contains in-frame clones alone and is incomplete. Found here are fewer than 45,000 clones, 84% of them singletons; the top ten hold over 1.5%. The clonotype comes from an adult with an advanced solid tumor such as melanoma, head and neck, liver or kidney cancer. The specimen comprised CD4+ or CD8+ T cells sorted from blood, sampled in a trial of the OX40 agonist ivuxolimab.

CDR3 coding DNA: TGCGCCAGCGGCCGGGGCCTCTACAATGAGCAGTTCTTC. It encodes CASGRGLYNEQFF. V gene TRBV5-1 combines with J gene TRBJ2-1, with D perhaps given as TRBD1 or TRBD2 (5 bases each). The CDR3 contains 13 residues. The germline V gene encodes CDR1 SGHRS and CDR2 YFSETQ. Trimming removed 7 bases at V and 3 bases at J, with 11 bases between.